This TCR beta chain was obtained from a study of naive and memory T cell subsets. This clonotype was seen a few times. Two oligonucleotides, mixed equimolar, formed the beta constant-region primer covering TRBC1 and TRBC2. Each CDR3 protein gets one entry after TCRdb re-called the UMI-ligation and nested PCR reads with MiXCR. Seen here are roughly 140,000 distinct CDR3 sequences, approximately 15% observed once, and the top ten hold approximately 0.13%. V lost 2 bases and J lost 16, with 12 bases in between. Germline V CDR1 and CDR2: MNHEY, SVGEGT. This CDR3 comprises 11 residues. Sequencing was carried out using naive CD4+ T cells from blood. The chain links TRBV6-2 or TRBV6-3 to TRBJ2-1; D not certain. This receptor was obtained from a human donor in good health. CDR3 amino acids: CASSYLDHPFF. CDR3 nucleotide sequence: TGTGCCAGCAGTTACCTGGACCACCCATTCTTC.